This T cell receptor beta chain was identified during a study of T-cell memory formation after mild COVID-19. Overall study findings and caveats: CD4+ bias marked clones expanding day 15 to 37, unlike balanced contracting clones. Contracting CD4+ clones were located mainly in CM and EM, and CD8+ clones in EMRA.

About this clonotype: Its antigen is unidentified.

TCR alpha and TCR beta cDNA libraries with sample barcodes and UMIs came from 5'RACE using constant-segment primers. TCRdb passed the 5' RACE reads through MiXCR, listing each CDR3 protein once. The table lists roughly 150,000 distinct CDR3 sequences, 20% to 25% of them singletons. This receptor was identified in an adult woman who had mild COVID-19 (a few samples of this study predate the infection). Cell type and time point are not known. The sequenced sample was PBMCs or a T cell subset sorted from them (not recorded which).

CDR3 coding DNA: TGTGCCAGCAGCGTAGCTGCCGGCCGGGGCACTGAAGCTTTCTTT. Translated: CASSVAAGRGTEAFF. This chain links TRBV9 with TRBJ1-1; D is undetermined. CDR1 and CDR2 (germline): SGDLS, YYNGEE. This CDR3 region has 15 residues. Deletions cut 0 bases from V and 4 bases from J, with 13 bases between.